What follows describes a single T cell receptor beta chain. PCR employed 60 Vbeta and 13 Jbeta primers. Profiled with immunoSEQ multiplex PCR; TCRdb holds only in-frame clones, not every one. This sample has around 230,000 clones, with almost 80% found just once. These data come from a study of cytomegalovirus exposure and HLA in healthy donors. CDR1 is PRHDT, CDR2 FYEKMQ, per germline (reference sequence). The CDR3 extends over 11 amino acids. Trimming took off 2 bases at V and 7 bases at J, with 6 bases between the two ends. The material sequenced was PBMCs. The rearrangement uses TRBV13 and TRBJ2-7; perhaps TRBD2 as D (5 bases). The TCR comes from a male donor in good health and CMV-seronegative. The CDR3 DNA is TGTGCCAGCAGCTTATCGGGGGAGCAGTACTTC. It encodes CASSLSGEQYF.